This T cell receptor beta chain was profiled in a study of T-cell reconstitution after alpha-beta-depleted transplantation in children. Findings and limits, study-wide: T-cell counts and diversity were attributed mostly to newly produced T cells one year after transplant. It was reported that alpha-beta T cells came from several hundred expanded graft clones (about two months after transplant). There were some patients whose high TCRbeta diversity at day 60 came from surviving recipient T cells and thymic progenitors.

This clonotype was recorded a few times. The antigen is not known. The TCRbeta library incorporated unique molecular identifiers. MiXCR was run by TCRdb on the PCR reads, yielding one entry per CDR3 protein. Here the sample spans a few hundred thousand distinct CDR3 sequences, 20% to 30% being singletons. Germline-derived CDR1 and CDR2 are SGHRS and YFSETQ. The ends were cut back, 4 bases at V and 2 bases at J, with 15 bases in the middle. The CDR3 extends over 15 amino acids. This receptor was obtained from a female patient aged 2-10 years who had a stem cell transplant for congenital amegakaryocytic thrombocytopenia, so the T cells may come from the graft donor. The sample here was PBMCs, mostly from graft donor cells, taken 360 days after TCRalphabeta/CD19-depleted stem cell transplant. The chain combines TRBV5-1 with TRBJ1-2; no reliable D call. The CDR3 bases are TGCGCCAGCAGCCGAGACCCCGTCCCCAACTATGGCTACACCTTC. The encoded protein is CASSRDPVPNYGYTF.